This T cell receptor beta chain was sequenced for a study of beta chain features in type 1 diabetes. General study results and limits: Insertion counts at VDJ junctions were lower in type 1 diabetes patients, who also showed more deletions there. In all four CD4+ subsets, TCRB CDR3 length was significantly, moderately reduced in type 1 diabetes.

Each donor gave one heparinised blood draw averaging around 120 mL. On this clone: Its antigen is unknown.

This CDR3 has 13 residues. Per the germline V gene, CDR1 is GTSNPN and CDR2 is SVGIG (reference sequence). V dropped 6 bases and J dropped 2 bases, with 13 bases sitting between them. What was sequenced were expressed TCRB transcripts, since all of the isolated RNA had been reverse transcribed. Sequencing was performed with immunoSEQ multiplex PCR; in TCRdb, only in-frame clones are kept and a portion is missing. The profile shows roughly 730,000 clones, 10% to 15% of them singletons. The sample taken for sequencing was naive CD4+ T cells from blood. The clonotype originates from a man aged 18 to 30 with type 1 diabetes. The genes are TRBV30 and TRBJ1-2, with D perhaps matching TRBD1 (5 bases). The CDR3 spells CACLRGGNYGYTF. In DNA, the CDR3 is TGTGCCTGCCTCCGGGGCGGGAACTATGGCTACACCTTC.